This T cell receptor beta chain was found in a study of identical twins. CDR1 and CDR2 (germline): SGHAT, FQDESV (reference sequence). CDR3 length: 14 residues. Germline trimming cut 5 bases from V and 1 base from J; bases unmatched to any gene: 2. This clonotype was counted ten times or more. TCRdb independently ran MiXCR on the 5' RACE reads; one entry per CDR3 protein. Altogether about 220,000 distinct CDR3 sequences are present, about 7.5% being singletons, with the ten largest covering about 1.9%. This sample also appeared in a second study, on yellow fever vaccine responses in identical twins.

Material for sequencing was memory (CD45RO+) T cells sorted from blood. The origin of this receptor is a woman between 18 and 29 years old in good health. V is TRBV11-1 and J is TRBJ1-1; 9 nucleotides line up with TRBD1. CDR3 in amino acids: CASSRGQGNTEAFF. CDR3 coding DNA: TGTGCCAGCAGCCGGGGACAGGGGAACACTGAAGCTTTCTTT. Full variable domain (outside the CDR3, taken from reference TRBV11-1 and TRBJ1-1): EAEVAQSPRYKITEKSQAVAFWCDPISGHATLYWYRQILGQGPELLVQFQDESVVDDSQLPKDRFSAERLKGVDSTLKIQPAELGDSAMYLCASSRGQGNTEAFFGQGTRLTVV.